This note documents a single T cell receptor (beta chain) sequence. These data are taken from a study of blood T cell repertoires in COVID-19. Study in general: Acute and convalescent COVID-19 specimens originated in the United States, Italy and Spain.

Some clones are missing from TCRdb's copy, which holds only in-frame ones; the method was immunoSEQ multiplex PCR. The profile shows a few hundred thousand clones, more than 70% of them singletons. This sequence originates from a woman aged 25-40 years who had recovered from COVID-19. The sequencing sample was made of peripheral blood.

CDR3 nucleotides: TGTGCCAGCCGAGGGAGCTCCTACGAGCAGTACTTC. Translating gives CASRGSSYEQYF. The rearrangement joins TRBV2 to TRBJ2-7; tentative D call: TRBD2 (5 bases). The germline CDR1 and CDR2 sequences are SNHLY and FYNNEI. The CDR3 has 12 amino acids. Trimming removed 8 bases from V and 0 bases from J, with 8 bases in between.